Sequencing of this T cell receptor (beta chain) was carried out in a study of T cells in Graves' hyperthyroidism and ophthalmopathy. Findings of the study overall: From stable hyperthyroidism, ophthalmopathy was set apart by a 13 V-J model.

Amplification yielded TCR beta CDR3 regions, with RNA transcripts as the source. With the HTBI primer set, the TCR CDR3 went through a first round of RT-PCR. From the multiplex PCR reads, TCRdb called clonotypes with MiXCR, one entry per CDR3 protein. The table includes nearly 600,000 distinct CDR3 sequences, 12% to 15% detected once. In the ophthalmopathy cohort, Clinical Activity Score was at least 3, NOSPECS grade at least 4, and duration under 3 months. Remarks on this clonotype: The antigen is not known.

The sequenced sample consisted of blood. The receptor's source is a woman aged 18-29 years with Graves' ophthalmopathy.

CDR3 in DNA: TGTGCCAGCAGTACAGACAGGGTTATCACTGAAGCTTTCTTT. Encoded protein: CASSTDRVITEAFF. The chain employs TRBV6-1 and TRBJ1-1; 7 nucleotides line up with TRBD1. From germline, CDR1 is MNHNS and CDR2 SASEGT. V lost 5 bases and J lost 4; bases outside the gene matches: 7. The CDR3 sequence is 14 residues long.